Below are 21 T cell receptor beta chains sequenced from a single sample in a study of patients and donors after allogeneic stem cell transplantation. TCRdb independently ran MiXCR on the RT-PCR reads; one entry per CDR3 protein. The sample includes 30,000 or so distinct CDR3 sequences, 6.8% of them seen just once. Sequenced material: blood, either unsorted or a sorted T cell fraction (not recorded which). These receptors came from a human donor who was either an allogeneic HSCT recipient or a stem cell or donor lymphocyte infusion donor (not recorded which). It is not recorded whose cells these are; they may come from a transplant donor.

The chain links TRBV19 to TRBJ2-1; possible D gene TRBD2, 7 bases. Germline V gene lookup returns CDR1 LNHDA and CDR2 SQIVND (reference sequence). The CDR3 consists of 15 residues. Trimming took off 3 bases at V and 1 base at J, with 10 bases between the two ends. The CDR3 sequence is CASSMGGRSYNEQFF. The CDR3 nucleotides are TGTGCCAGTAGTATGGGGGGGCGTTCCTACAATGAGCAGTTCTTC.

At least ten counts were recorded for this clonotype. The V and J genes are TRBV20-1 and TRBJ1-6; D is possibly TRBD1 (6 bases). Germline V CDR1 and CDR2: DFQATT, SNEGSKA (reference sequence). CDR3 length: 16 amino acids. V was cut by 6 bases and J by 0 bases, with 15 bases left in between. The CDR3 DNA reads TGCAGTGCCCAAGAGGGGGGGAACTCCTATAATTCACCCCTCCACTTT. This sequence encodes CSAQEGGNSYNSPLHF.

In this sample, this clonotype turned up many times. The chain carries TRBV7-9 and TRBJ2-1; the match to TRBD2 covers 8 bases. This CDR3 comprises 18 residues. CDR1 SEHNR and CDR2 FQNEAQ come from the germline V gene (reference sequence). Trimming took 6 bases from V and 8 from J; bases not matched to a gene: 21. The CDR3 sequence: CASRGGLSDIGRGDEQFF. In DNA form, the CDR3 reads TGTGCCAGCAGAGGAGGTTTGTCCGATATCGGGAGGGGCGATGAGCAGTTCTTC. The full variable domain, with the rest looked up from reference TRBV7-9 and TRBJ2-1, is DTGVSQNPRHKITKRGQNVTFRCDPISEHNRLYWYRQTLGQGPEFLTYFQNEAQLEKSRLLSDRFSAERPKGSFSTLEIQRTEQGDSAMYLCASRGGLSDIGRGDEQFFGPGTRLTVL.

This clonotype was seen at least ten times. The CDR3 sequence is CSATPDSGDNSPLHF. The CDR3 DNA reads as TGCAGTGCTACCCCCGACAGCGGTGATAATTCACCCCTCCACTTT. The chain carries TRBV20-1 and TRBJ1-6, with D possibly TRBD1 on 5 matching bases. V was cut by 4 bases and J by 5 bases, with 15 bases left in between. Per germline, CDR1 DFQATT and CDR2 SNEGSKA (reference sequence). The CDR3 length is 15 residues.

This clonotype showed up many times. This chain uses TRBV5-1 with TRBJ2-1, with TRBD1 matching 9 bases. CDR1 SGHRS and CDR2 YFSETQ come from the germline V gene. V lost 7 bases, J lost 6 bases, and 5 bases stayed unmatched. The CDR3 has 13 residues. CDR3 in DNA: TGCGCCAGCGGCCTGACAGGGGGCAATGAGCAGTTCTTC. Protein product: CASGLTGGNEQFF.

The J gene is TRBJ2-5, the V gene TRBV7-9; the match to TRBD2 covers 8 bases. This CDR3 region has 16 residues. The germline gives CDR1 SEHNR, CDR2 FQNEAQ (reference sequence). The J segment lost 4 bases and the V segment lost 6 bases, leaving 13 bases of the junction unmatched. CDR3 region: CASSPLGGRIAETQYF. DNA of the CDR3: TGTGCCAGCAGTCCCCTCGGCGGGAGGATTGCAGAGACCCAGTACTTC. Full variable domain (missing parts from reference TRBV7-9 and TRBJ2-5): DTGVSQNPRHKITKRGQNVTFRCDPISEHNRLYWYRQTLGQGPEFLTYFQNEAQLEKSRLLSDRFSAERPKGSFSTLEIQRTEQGDSAMYLCASSPLGGRIAETQYFGPGTRLLVL.

This clonotype came up many times. The J gene is TRBJ1-1, the V gene TRBV7-9; TRBD1 agrees at 8 bases. The CDR3 sequence is 15 residues long. The germline V gene has CDR1 SEHNR and CDR2 FQNEAQ (reference sequence). Trimming removed 6 bases from V and 0 bases from J; junction bases left unmatched: 6. CDR3 sequence reads: CASRVPTGVNTEAFF. The CDR3 bases are TGTGCCAGCAGAGTCCCGACAGGGGTGAACACTGAAGCTTTCTTT.

J is TRBJ2-1 and V is TRBV7-9; 11 positions agree with TRBD2. This CDR3 has 15 amino acids. V shed 5 bases, J shed 6 bases, and the junction held 6 bases outside the gene matches. From germline, CDR1 is SEHNR and CDR2 FQNEAQ (reference sequence). This CDR3 reads CASSRLAGRGNEQFF. The CDR3 bases are TGTGCCAGCAGCCGACTAGCGGGAAGAGGCAATGAGCAGTTCTTC. Full variable domain (rest looked up from reference TRBV7-9 and TRBJ2-1): DTGVSQNPRHKITKRGQNVTFRCDPISEHNRLYWYRQTLGQGPEFLTYFQNEAQLEKSRLLSDRFSAERPKGSFSTLEIQRTEQGDSAMYLCASSRLAGRGNEQFFGPGTRLTVL.

This clonotype came up a few times. The V call is TRBV19, the J call TRBJ2-2; D perhaps matches TRBD2 (7 bases). The germline V gene encodes CDR1 LNHDA and CDR2 SQIVND (reference sequence). The CDR3 covers 17 residues. Deletions cut 1 base from V and 7 bases from J, with 19 bases between. This CDR3 reads CASSIGGGTMTVGELFF. The CDR3 DNA follows: TGTGCCAGTAGTATAGGAGGGGGGACTATGACGGTCGGGGAGCTGTTTTTT.

This clonotype was found many times. The chain links TRBV15 to TRBJ2-1; TRBD2 matches 11 bases. V lost 3 bases to trimming and J lost 3 bases; unmatched junction nucleotides: 4. CDR1 is LNHNV and CDR2 is YYDKDF in the germline V gene (reference sequence). This CDR3 comprises 16 residues. This chain's CDR3 is CATSRTSGNFYNEQFF. The CDR3 region has the DNA TGTGCCACCAGCAGGACTAGCGGGAATTTCTACAATGAGCAGTTCTTC.

There are many counts of this clonotype. This sequence joins TRBV29-1 and TRBJ1-6; the D gene is possibly TRBD1 (6 bases). The CDR3 is made up of 13 amino acids. V lost 7 bases and J lost 9, with 16 bases in between. Germline V gene sequence: CDR1 SQVTM, CDR2 ANQGSEA. In DNA form, the CDR3 reads TGCAGCGCCCTCCGACAGGTACCTTCACCCCTCCACTTT. It yields the protein CSALRQVPSPLHF.

This clonotype was observed at least ten times. The CDR3 protein is CASSLVAGGIQYF. CDR3 bases: TGTGCCAGCAGCTTAGTTGCGGGAGGAATTCAGTACTTC. This chain joins TRBV7-9 and TRBJ2-4, with 8 bases lining up with TRBD2. The CDR3 extends over 13 amino acids. Germline trimming cut 1 base from V and 10 bases from J; bases unmatched to any gene: 3. Germline lookup yields CDR1 SEHNR and CDR2 FQNEAQ (reference sequence).

In regard to this clonotype: A clone one base away is much larger, so this may be a read error. The chain uses TRBV28 and TRBJ1-4, with TRBD1 matching over 7 bases. CDR1 MDHEN and CDR2 SYDVKM come from the germline V gene. The length of the CDR3 is 16 residues. CDR3 sequence: CAGSRHRGGINEKLFF. CDR3 nucleotide sequence: TGTGCCGGCAGTCGTCACAGAGGGGGCATTAATGAAAAACTGTTTTTT. Full variable domain (rest looked up from reference TRBV28 and TRBJ1-4): DVKVTQSSRYLVKRTGEKVFLECVQDMDHENMFWYRQDPGLGLRLIYFSYDVKMKEKGDIPEGYSVSREKKERFSLILESASTNQTSMYLCAGSRHRGGINEKLFFGSGTQLSVL.

This clonotype was recorded at least ten times. V gene TRBV27 combines with J gene TRBJ2-5; TRBD2 matches at 7 bases. The CDR3 runs to 15 residues. Germline V lookup: CDR1 MNHEY, CDR2 SMNVEV (reference sequence). The junction had 7 bases not matched to a gene; V was cut back by 1 base and J by 5 bases. The CDR3 spells CASSLLLGGIETQYF. The DNA of the CDR3 is TGTGCCAGCAGTTTATTGTTGGGAGGGATCGAGACCCAGTACTTC.

This clonotype was detected ten times or more. The J gene is TRBJ2-2, the V gene TRBV20-1; 8 bases are a match to TRBD1. CDR3 length equals 13 residues. V lost 4 bases, J lost 4 bases, and 2 bases stayed unmatched. Germline lookup yields CDR1 DFQATT and CDR2 SNEGSKA (reference sequence). CDR3 protein: CSATDRATGELFF. The CDR3 coding sequence is TGCAGTGCTACGGACAGGGCCACCGGGGAGCTGTTTTTT.

This clonotype was seen ten or more times. V is TRBV3-1 and J is TRBJ1-1; D might be TRBD1 (5 bases). With 2 bases removed from V and 5 bases from J, the gap between germline ends came to 9 bases. This CDR3 spans 13 amino acids. The germline V gene has CDR1 LGHDT and CDR2 YNNKEL (reference sequence). This CDR3 is CASSQIRGTEAFF. For the CDR3, the DNA is TGTGCCAGCAGCCAAATTCGGGGGACTGAAGCTTTCTTT. Together with reference TRBV3-1 and TRBJ1-1, the CDR3 gives the full variable domain: DTAVSQTPKYLVTQMGNDKSIKCEQNLGHDTMYWYKQDSKKFLKIMFSYNNKELIINETVPNRFSPKSPDKAHLNLHINSLELGDSAVYFCASSQIRGTEAFFGQGTRLTVV.

The gene calls are TRBV20-1 and TRBJ1-1; possible D gene TRBD1, 5 bases. Between the trimmed V and J ends, which lost 2 bases and 3 bases, there was a span of 19 bases. Germline-derived CDR1 and CDR2 are DFQATT and SNEGSKA (reference sequence). The CDR3 is made up of 16 amino acids. CDR3 in amino acids: CSARTGELGIYTEAFF. The CDR3 nucleotides read TGCAGTGCTAGAACGGGGGAATTGGGTATTTACACTGAAGCTTTCTTT.

This clonotype has a count of ten or more. The rearrangement links TRBV11-2 to TRBJ1-4, with D possibly matching TRBD1 (5 bases). V was clipped by 2 bases and J by 8 bases, with 12 bases between them. This CDR3 contains 14 residues. The germline CDR1 and CDR2 sequences are SGHAT and FQNNGV. The CDR3 sequence: CASSLRVGGEKLFF. CDR3 DNA sequence: TGTGCCAGCAGCTTAAGAGTGGGGGGGGAAAAACTGTTTTTT.

This clonotype was counted ten times or more. J is TRBJ2-3 and V is TRBV7-9; D is uncertain. V lost 2 bases to trimming and J lost 1 base, with 7 bases between them. The CDR3 loop spans 14 amino acids. CDR1 and CDR2 (germline): SEHNR, FQNEAQ (reference sequence). The DNA for the CDR3 is TGTGCCAGCAGCTTACCCTGGGGCACAGATACGCAGTATTTT. This sequence encodes CASSLPWGTDTQYF.

This chain connects TRBV5-1 to TRBJ2-7; no clear D. This CDR3 has 13 amino acids. Germline lookup yields CDR1 SGHRS and CDR2 YFSETQ. The germline V and J ends were trimmed by 2 bases and 4 bases, with 10 bases remaining between them. For the CDR3, the DNA is TGCGCCAGCAGCTTAGGGCCTGGGTACGAGCAGTACTTC. This gives the protein CASSLGPGYEQYF.

This clonotype has at least ten counts. J is TRBJ1-4 and V is TRBV5-6; D gene unclear. The germline V and J ends were trimmed by 0 bases and 10 bases, with 10 bases remaining between them. Germline-derived CDR1 and CDR2 are SGHDT and YYEEEE. The length of the CDR3 is 13 residues. The CDR3: CASSLDEHRKLFF. As DNA, the CDR3 is TGTGCCAGCAGCTTGGACGAGCACAGAAAACTGTTTTTT.